This T cell receptor beta chain was obtained from a study of cytomegalovirus exposure and HLA in healthy donors. Notes on the study in general: Earlier analysis yielded a pattern in which most TCR beta V segments were productive about 87% or about 30% of the time. A reported reduction in N-insertions relative to the approximately 670-donor mean was seen in an Asian-associated ancestry cluster in a later analysis. Cytomegalovirus status was reportedly diagnosed by the classifier with high sensitivity and specificity.

Worth noting for this clone: Its antigen is unidentified.

PCR amplification relied on 60 Vbeta primers (plus 13 Jbeta primers). Clones were read by immunoSEQ multiplex PCR, and TCRdb kept only the in-frame ones, dropping some. Here the sample spans about 61,000 clones, about 89% being singletons. The V gene lost 6 bases and the J gene lost 3 bases, with 19 bases spanning the gap. The CDR3 loop spans 15 amino acids. Germline CDR1 SGHRS, CDR2 YFSETQ. The receptor was derived from a man aged 30-40 years in good health and CMV-seropositive. This sequence joins TRBV5-1 and TRBJ2-7; D is perhaps TRBD2 (6 bases). The sample comprised PBMCs. DNA for the CDR3: TGCGCCAGCACGGGCGGGGCAGGGAACGGCTACGAGCAGTACTTC. Its translation is CASTGGAGNGYEQYF.